These 22 T cell receptor beta chains share one sample of origin, sequenced in a study of CD8 T cells in Susac syndrome. RNA, at about 0.45 to 1 ug, was reverse transcribed with random hexamers. TCRdb recomputed calls from the immunoSEQ multiplex PCR reads with MiXCR, one row per CDR3 protein. The sample records roughly 200,000 distinct CDR3 sequences, about 91% being singletons. The sequencing input was CD4+ T cells from PBMCs. These receptor sequences come from a human donor with Susac syndrome.

The rearrangement links TRBV9 to TRBJ2-1; unclear D gene. The germline V and J ends were trimmed by 0 bases and 7 bases, with 5 bases remaining between them. Germline assignment: CDR1 SGDLS and CDR2 YYNGEE. The CDR3 spans 12 residues. The CDR3 nucleotides read TGTGCCAGCAGCGTAGATCGGAATGAGCAGTTCTTC. Protein: CASSVDRNEQFF.

This chain joins TRBV9 and TRBJ2-1; D is tentatively TRBD1 or TRBD2 (5 bases each). The CDR3 has 17 amino acids. With 2 bases removed from V and 0 bases from J, the gap between germline ends came to 15 bases. Germline lookup yields CDR1 SGDLS and CDR2 YYNGEE. The CDR3 DNA reads as TGTGCCAGCAGCGTTACAAGTGGGACCACCTCCTACAATGAGCAGTTCTTC. Its translation is CASSVTSGTTSYNEQFF.

The gene calls are TRBV5-1 and TRBJ2-1; 9 bases align to TRBD2. The CDR3 runs to 15 residues. Trimming took 2 bases from V and 1 from J; bases not matched to a gene: 1. Germline V lookup: CDR1 SGHRS, CDR2 YFSETQ. CDR3 nucleotides: TGCGCCAGCAGCTTTAGCGGGAGATCCTACAATGAGCAGTTCTTC. It codes for CASSFSGRSYNEQFF.

This clonotype showed up just once. The chain carries TRBV19 and TRBJ1-5; D is unresolved. Germline CDR1 reads LNHDA; CDR2 reads SQIVND (reference sequence). V was cut by 6 bases and J by 0 bases, with 15 bases left in between. This CDR3 comprises 16 residues. CDR3 residues: CASRGSSGYSNQPQHF. In DNA form, the CDR3 reads TGTGCCAGTAGGGGAAGTTCGGGGTATAGCAATCAGCCCCAGCATTTT.

The CDR3 protein is CASYILLRDSNEQFF. The CDR3 bases are TGTGCCAGCTACATTTTGTTGCGGGATTCGAATGAGCAGTTCTTC. This sequence joins TRBV5-6 and TRBJ2-1; tentative D call: TRBD2 (6 bases). The CDR3 covers 15 residues. The germline CDR1 and CDR2 sequences are SGHDT and YYEEEE. Trimming stripped 7 bases from V and 7 bases from J, with 21 bases between.

The chain uses TRBV20-1 and TRBJ2-1; D unclear. V was shortened by 3 bases and J by 0 bases, with 3 bases between the two germline ends. Germline CDR1 reads DFQATT; CDR2 reads SNEGSKA (reference sequence). There are 12 residues in the CDR3. The CDR3 bases are TGCAGTGCTAGCTACTCCTACAATGAGCAGTTCTTC. Translation: CSASYSYNEQFF.

The V and J genes are TRBV4-1 and TRBJ2-7; TRBD1 matches at 9 bases. Per germline, CDR1 MGHRA and CDR2 YSYEKL. The CDR3 length is 21 residues. Trimming removed 1 base from V and 3 bases from J; junction bases left unmatched: 22. CDR3 DNA: TGCGCCAGCAGCCAAGGTCCGCGCTCGAAGCTAACCGGGACAGGGAGCTACGAGCAGTACTTC. Its protein product is CASSQGPRSKLTGTGSYEQYF.

The V and J genes are TRBV5-1 and TRBJ1-4; 9 positions agree with TRBD1. J gave up 4 bases and V 4 bases, and 2 bases lay outside the gene matches. Germline loops: CDR1 SGHRS, CDR2 YFSETQ. This CDR3 has 14 residues. The CDR3: CASSKGQGNEKLFF. The CDR3 DNA reads as TGCGCCAGCAGCAAGGGACAGGGTAATGAAAAACTGTTTTTT.

The V call is TRBV6-8, the J call TRBJ2-3; 9 nucleotides agree with TRBD1. The trim removed 10 bases at V and 6 bases at J, leaving 14 bases unmatched. CDR1 MNHGY and CDR2 SAAAGT come from the germline V gene. This CDR3 comprises 15 residues. The CDR3 DNA is TGTGCCAAAAGAGGGACAGGGTCATCCGTGGATACGCAGTATTTT. It codes for CAKRGTGSSVDTQYF.

The V gene is TRBV20-1, the J gene TRBJ2-2; 7 bases line up with TRBD1. J gave up 4 bases and V 8 bases, and 7 bases lay outside the gene matches. Germline V lookup: CDR1 DFQATT, CDR2 SNEGSKA (reference sequence). The CDR3 covers 13 residues. DNA of the CDR3: TGCAGTCCCAGGGACAGACTCACCGGGGAGCTGTTTTTT. Translated, it gives CSPRDRLTGELFF.

The chain uses TRBV5-1 and TRBJ2-7, with no clear D. V lost 0 bases and J lost 6, with 10 bases in between. Germline values: CDR1 SGHRS, CDR2 YFSETQ. The CDR3 is 13 residues long. The DNA for the CDR3 is TGCGCCAGCAGCTTGGGTTCAGTCCTCGAGCAGTACTTC. Translating it yields CASSLGSVLEQYF.

V is TRBV5-1 and J is TRBJ2-3, with a tentative D call TRBD1 (6 bases). Germline CDR1 and CDR2: SGHRS and YFSETQ. The CDR3 covers 15 residues. Trimming took off 1 base at V and 4 bases at J, with 13 bases between the two ends. In DNA form, the CDR3 reads TGCGCCAGCAGCTTGCAGGGGCGCGGTGCAGATACGCAGTATTTT. Its protein product is CASSLQGRGADTQYF.

The chain employs TRBV5-1 and TRBJ2-6; weak D call: TRBD2 (5 bases). The CDR3 spans 15 residues. The V and J ends lost 4 bases and 1 base respectively, with 9 bases between them. Germline V CDR1 and CDR2: SGHRS, YFSETQ. The DNA of the CDR3 is TGCGCCAGCAGCCCGGGGTCATCTGGGGCCAACGTCCTGACTTTC. This sequence encodes CASSPGSSGANVLTF.

This clonotype was detected only a few times. The chain has TRBV20-1 and TRBJ2-1; 11 bases are shared with TRBD2. Per the germline V gene, CDR1 is DFQATT and CDR2 is SNEGSKA (reference sequence). V dropped 1 base and J dropped 7; count of bases not matched to a gene: 3. The length of the CDR3 is 14 residues. In DNA form, the CDR3 reads TGCAGTGCTAGAGTTAGCGGGGGGGCAAATGAGCAGTTCTTC. Translation gives CSARVSGGANEQFF.

This chain links TRBV3-1 with TRBJ1-4; TRBD1 might be the D (5 bases). The germline gives CDR1 LGHDT, CDR2 YNNKEL (reference sequence). Trimming shortened V by 3 bases and J by 5 bases, and 10 bases separated the two germline ends. The CDR3 contains 14 residues. CDR3 sequence (DNA): TGTGCCAGCAGCCAGCGACAGAGAAATGAAAAACTGTTTTTT. This gives the protein CASSQRQRNEKLFF. The variable domain in full, completed from reference TRBV3-1 and TRBJ1-4, reads DTAVSQTPKYLVTQMGNDKSIKCEQNLGHDTMYWYKQDSKKFLKIMFSYNNKELIINETVPNRFSPKSPDKAHLNLHINSLELGDSAVYFCASSQRQRNEKLFFGSGTQLSVL.

The chain joins TRBV18 to TRBJ2-1; 10 nucleotides align to TRBD1. The germline gives CDR1 KGHSH, CDR2 LQKENI. V dropped 3 bases and J dropped 9; count of bases not matched to a gene: 11. The CDR3 runs 16 residues. The CDR3 is CASSPGQGTALIEQFF. CDR3 sequence (DNA): TGTGCCAGCTCACCGGGACAGGGGACTGCTCTGATTGAGCAGTTCTTC.

The J gene is TRBJ2-3, the V gene TRBV15; possible D gene TRBD2, 5 bases. Germline CDR1 and CDR2: LNHNV and YYDKDF (reference sequence). The ends were cut back, 3 bases at V and 4 bases at J, with 8 bases in the middle. CDR3 length equals 13 residues. The CDR3 DNA reads TGTGCCACCAGCAGCTCCGGGGCAGATACGCAGTATTTT. Amino acids: CATSSSGADTQYF.

V and J are TRBV30 and TRBJ2-5; D not certain. V was pared by 3 bases and J by 5 bases, with 10 bases between. Germline assignment: CDR1 GTSNPN and CDR2 SVGIG (reference sequence). This CDR3 has 12 residues. CDR3 bases: TGTGCCTGGAGCACCGGTGGGGAGACCCAGTACTTC. It codes for CAWSTGGETQYF. The whole variable domain, remainder taken from reference TRBV30 and TRBJ2-5, is SQTIHQWPATLVQPVGSPLSLECTVEGTSNPNLYWYRQAAGRGLQLLFYSVGIGQISSEVPQNLSASRPQDRQFILSSKKLLLSDSGFYLCAWSTGGETQYFGPGTRLLVL.

This sequence joins TRBV27 and TRBJ2-5, with a weak D call TRBD1 (7 bases). Deletions cut 2 bases from V and 4 bases from J, with 11 bases between. The CDR3 loop spans 14 amino acids. Per germline, CDR1 MNHEY and CDR2 SMNVEV (reference sequence). The CDR3 sequence: CASSLVQGGETQYF. CDR3 in DNA: TGTGCCAGCAGTTTAGTCCAGGGGGGAGAGACCCAGTACTTC.

The chain links TRBV6-1 to TRBJ1-5; TRBD1 is a possible D gene (6 bases). The V gene lost 4 bases and the J gene lost 6 bases, with 7 bases spanning the gap. Germline V CDR1 and CDR2: MNHNS, SASEGT. The CDR3 length is 12 residues. The CDR3 loop reads CASSVQGQPQHF. The CDR3 DNA reads TGTGCCAGCAGTGTACAGGGTCAGCCCCAGCATTTT.

This chain links TRBV12-3 or TRBV12-4 with TRBJ2-5, with D hard to call. Trimming removed 8 bases at V and 7 bases at J, with 23 bases between. The CDR3 is 15 residues long. The chain's CDR3 is CASSIDQTPFGTQYF. CDR3 nucleotides: TGTGCCAGCTCTATAGACCAAACTCCTTTCGGGACCCAGTACTTC.

This chain joins TRBV18 and TRBJ2-2, with TRBD1 matching over 8 bases. CDR1 and CDR2 from the germline V gene are KGHSH and LQKENI. The CDR3 runs to 18 residues. The V and J ends lost 3 bases and 3 bases, in that order; junction bases with no gene match: 12. The CDR3 sequence is CASSPSTGVRLYTGELFF. CDR3 nucleotide sequence: TGTGCCAGCTCACCCTCGACAGGGGTCCGACTTTACACCGGGGAGCTGTTTTTT.